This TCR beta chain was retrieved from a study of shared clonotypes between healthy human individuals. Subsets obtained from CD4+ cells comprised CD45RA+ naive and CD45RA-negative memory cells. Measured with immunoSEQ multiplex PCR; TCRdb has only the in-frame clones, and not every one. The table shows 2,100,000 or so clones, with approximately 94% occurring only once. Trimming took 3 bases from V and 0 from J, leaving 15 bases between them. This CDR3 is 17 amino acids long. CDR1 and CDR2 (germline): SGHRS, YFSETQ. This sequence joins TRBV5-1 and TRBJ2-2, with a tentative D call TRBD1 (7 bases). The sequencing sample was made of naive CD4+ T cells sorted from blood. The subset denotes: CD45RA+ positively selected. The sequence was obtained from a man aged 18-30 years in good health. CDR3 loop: CASSWGDRPANTGELFF. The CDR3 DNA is TGCGCCAGCAGCTGGGGGGACAGACCCGCGAACACCGGGGAGCTGTTTTTT.